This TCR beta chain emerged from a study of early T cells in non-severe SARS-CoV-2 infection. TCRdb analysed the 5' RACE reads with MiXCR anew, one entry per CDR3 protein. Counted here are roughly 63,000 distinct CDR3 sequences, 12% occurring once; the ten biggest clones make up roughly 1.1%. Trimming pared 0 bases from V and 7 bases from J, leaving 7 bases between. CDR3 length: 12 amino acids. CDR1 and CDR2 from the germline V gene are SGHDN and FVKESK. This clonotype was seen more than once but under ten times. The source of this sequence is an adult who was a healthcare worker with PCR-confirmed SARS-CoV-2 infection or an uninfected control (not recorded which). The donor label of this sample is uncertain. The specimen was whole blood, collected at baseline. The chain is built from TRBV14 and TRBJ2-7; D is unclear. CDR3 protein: CASSQDKWEQYV. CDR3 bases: TGTGCCAGCAGCCAAGATAAGTGGGAGCAGTACGTC.